The clone carrying this TCR beta chain showed up just a few times. The data are from a study of blood T cell repertoires in COVID-19. Assay used: immunoSEQ multiplex PCR; TCRdb lists only in-frame clones, some missing. The top ten hold 5.2% of the sample, which has some 240,000 clones, more than 75% seen once. CDR3 length: 14 residues. The V gene lost 3 bases and the J gene lost 2 bases, with 10 bases spanning the gap. Germline CDR1 reads MGHDK; CDR2 reads SYGVNS. Sequenced sample: peripheral blood. The chain links TRBV25-1 to TRBJ1-2, with D perhaps TRBD1 (6 bases). The TCR originated in a woman aged 70-85 years with COVID-19, enrolled during active disease. Here the CDR3 reads CASSERDMNYGYTF. The CDR3 bases are TGTGCCAGCAGTGAGAGGGACATGAACTATGGCTACACCTTC.